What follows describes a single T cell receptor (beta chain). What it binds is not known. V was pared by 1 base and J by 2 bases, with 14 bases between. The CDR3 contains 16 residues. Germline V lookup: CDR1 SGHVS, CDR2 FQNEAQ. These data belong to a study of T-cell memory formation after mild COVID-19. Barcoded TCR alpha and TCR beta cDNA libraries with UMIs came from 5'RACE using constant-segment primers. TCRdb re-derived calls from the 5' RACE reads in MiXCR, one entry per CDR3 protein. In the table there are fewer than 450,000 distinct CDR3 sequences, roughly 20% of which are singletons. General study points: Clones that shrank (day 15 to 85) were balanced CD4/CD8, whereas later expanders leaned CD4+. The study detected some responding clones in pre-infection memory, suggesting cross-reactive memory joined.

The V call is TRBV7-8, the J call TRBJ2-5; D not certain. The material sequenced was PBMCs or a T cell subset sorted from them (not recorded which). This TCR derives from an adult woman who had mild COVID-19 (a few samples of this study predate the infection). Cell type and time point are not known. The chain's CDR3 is CASSLGARADQETQYF. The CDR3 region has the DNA TGTGCCAGCAGCTTAGGGGCTCGGGCAGATCAAGAGACCCAGTACTTC.